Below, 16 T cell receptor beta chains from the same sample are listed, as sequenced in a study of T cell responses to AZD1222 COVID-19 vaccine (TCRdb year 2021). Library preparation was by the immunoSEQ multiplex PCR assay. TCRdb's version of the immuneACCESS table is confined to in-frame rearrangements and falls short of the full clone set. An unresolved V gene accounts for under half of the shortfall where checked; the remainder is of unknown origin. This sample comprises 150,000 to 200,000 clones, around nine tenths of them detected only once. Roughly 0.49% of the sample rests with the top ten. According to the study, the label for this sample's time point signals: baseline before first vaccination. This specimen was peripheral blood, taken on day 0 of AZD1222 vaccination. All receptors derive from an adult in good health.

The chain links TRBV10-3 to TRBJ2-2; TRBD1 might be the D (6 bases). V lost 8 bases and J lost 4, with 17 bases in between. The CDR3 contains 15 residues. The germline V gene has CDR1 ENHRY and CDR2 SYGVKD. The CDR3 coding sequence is TGTGCCATCGGAACCAGGGGCACGGGCACCGGGGAGCTGTTTTTT. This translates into CAIGTRGTGTGELFF.

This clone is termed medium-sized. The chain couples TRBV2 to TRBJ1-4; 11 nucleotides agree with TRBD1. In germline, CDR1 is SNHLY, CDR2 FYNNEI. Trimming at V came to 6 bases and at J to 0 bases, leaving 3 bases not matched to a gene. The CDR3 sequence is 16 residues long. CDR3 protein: CASRPGQGATNEKLFF. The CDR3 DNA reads TGTGCCAGCAGGCCGGGACAGGGGGCAACTAATGAAAAACTGTTTTTT.

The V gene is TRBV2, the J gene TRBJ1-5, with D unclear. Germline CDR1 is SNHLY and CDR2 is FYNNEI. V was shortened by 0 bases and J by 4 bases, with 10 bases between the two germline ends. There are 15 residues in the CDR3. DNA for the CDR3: TGTGCCAGCAGTGAAGCGAAGGGTTTGAATCAGCCCCAGCATTTT. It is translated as CASSEAKGLNQPQHF.

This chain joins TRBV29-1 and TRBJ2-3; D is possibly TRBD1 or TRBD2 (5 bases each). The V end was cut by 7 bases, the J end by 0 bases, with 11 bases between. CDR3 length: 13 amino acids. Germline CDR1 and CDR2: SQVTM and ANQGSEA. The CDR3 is CSGFRDSTDTQYF. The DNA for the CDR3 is TGCAGCGGCTTCCGGGACAGCACAGATACGCAGTATTTT.

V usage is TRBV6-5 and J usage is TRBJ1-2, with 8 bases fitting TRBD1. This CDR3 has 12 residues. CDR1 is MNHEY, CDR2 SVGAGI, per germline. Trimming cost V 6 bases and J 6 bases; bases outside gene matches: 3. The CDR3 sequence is CASSWTGNGYTF. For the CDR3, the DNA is TGTGCCAGCAGCTGGACAGGGAATGGCTACACCTTC.

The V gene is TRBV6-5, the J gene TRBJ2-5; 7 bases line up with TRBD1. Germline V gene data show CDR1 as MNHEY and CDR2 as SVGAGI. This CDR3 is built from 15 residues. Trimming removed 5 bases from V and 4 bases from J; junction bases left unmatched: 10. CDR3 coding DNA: TGTGCCAGCAGTCACCGGGACAGTCGTGCAGAGACCCAGTACTTC. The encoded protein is CASSHRDSRAETQYF.

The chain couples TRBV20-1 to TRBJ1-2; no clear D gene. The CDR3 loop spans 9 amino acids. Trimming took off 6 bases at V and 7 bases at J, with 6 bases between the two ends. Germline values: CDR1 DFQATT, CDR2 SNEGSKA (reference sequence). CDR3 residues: CSARPGYTF. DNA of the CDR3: TGCAGTGCCAGACCTGGCTACACCTTC.

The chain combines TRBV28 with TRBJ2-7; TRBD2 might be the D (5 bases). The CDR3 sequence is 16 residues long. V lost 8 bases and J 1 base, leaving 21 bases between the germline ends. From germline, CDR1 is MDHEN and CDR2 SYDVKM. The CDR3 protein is CASGLGYGTGSYEQYF. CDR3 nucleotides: TGTGCCAGCGGCCTTGGGTACGGAACGGGGTCCTACGAGCAGTACTTC.

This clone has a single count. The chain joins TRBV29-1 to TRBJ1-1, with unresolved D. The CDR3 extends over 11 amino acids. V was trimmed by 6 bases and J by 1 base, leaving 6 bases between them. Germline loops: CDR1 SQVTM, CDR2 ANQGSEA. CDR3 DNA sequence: TGCAGCGTAACACAGAACACTGAAGCTTTCTTT. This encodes CSVTQNTEAFF.

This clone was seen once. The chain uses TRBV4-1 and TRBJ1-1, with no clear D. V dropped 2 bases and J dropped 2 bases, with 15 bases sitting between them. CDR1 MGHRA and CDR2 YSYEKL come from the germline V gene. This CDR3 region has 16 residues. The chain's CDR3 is CASSQYIRKGNTEAFF. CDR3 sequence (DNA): TGCGCCAGCAGCCAATACATACGTAAGGGTAACACTGAAGCTTTCTTT.

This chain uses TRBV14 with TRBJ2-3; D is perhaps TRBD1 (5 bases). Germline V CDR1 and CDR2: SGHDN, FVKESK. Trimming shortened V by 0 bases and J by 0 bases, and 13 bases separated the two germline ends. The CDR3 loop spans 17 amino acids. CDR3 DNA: TGTGCCAGCAGCCAAGATTGGGGCCCCCTGAGCACAGATACGCAGTATTTT. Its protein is CASSQDWGPLSTDTQYF.

The CDR3 DNA is TGTGCCAGTGCACAGGGGGAGGGCACTGAAGCTTTCTTT. Translation: CASAQGEGTEAFF. This chain joins TRBV2 and TRBJ1-1; TRBD1 agrees at 8 bases. This CDR3 is built from 13 residues. The germline V gene has CDR1 SNHLY and CDR2 FYNNEI. Unmatched junction bases numbered 7, after V lost 9 bases and J lost 4 bases.

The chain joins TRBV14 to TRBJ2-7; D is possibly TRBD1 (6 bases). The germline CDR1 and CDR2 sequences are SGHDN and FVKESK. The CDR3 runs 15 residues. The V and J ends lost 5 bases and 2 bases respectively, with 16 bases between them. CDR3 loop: CASSAYRDTTYEQYF. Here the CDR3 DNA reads TGTGCCAGCAGCGCATACAGGGATACCACCTACGAGCAGTACTTC.

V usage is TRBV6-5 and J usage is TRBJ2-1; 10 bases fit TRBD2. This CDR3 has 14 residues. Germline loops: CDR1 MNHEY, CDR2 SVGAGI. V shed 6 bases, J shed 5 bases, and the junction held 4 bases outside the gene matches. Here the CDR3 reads CASRSGLADNEQFF. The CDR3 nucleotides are TGTGCCAGCAGAAGCGGACTAGCGGACAATGAGCAGTTCTTC.

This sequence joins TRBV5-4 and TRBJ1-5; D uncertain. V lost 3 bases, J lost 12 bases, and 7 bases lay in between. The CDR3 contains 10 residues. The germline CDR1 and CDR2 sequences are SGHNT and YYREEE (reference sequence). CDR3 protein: CASSSEHQHF. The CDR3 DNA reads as TGTGCCAGCAGCTCCGAGCACCAGCATTTT.

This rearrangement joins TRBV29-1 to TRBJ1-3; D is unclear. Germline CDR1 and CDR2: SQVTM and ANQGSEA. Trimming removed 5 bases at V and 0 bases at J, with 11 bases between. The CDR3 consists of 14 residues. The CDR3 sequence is CSVRVSVSGNTIYF. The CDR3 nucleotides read TGCAGCGTTCGGGTCAGCGTCTCTGGAAACACCATATATTTT.